One TCR beta chain is described in this entry. This receptor's antigen is unknown. There are no base qualities to consult, and no much larger clone falls within one base. Relative to germline, V is 1 base shorter and J is 1 base shorter, with 5 bases between their ends. The CDR3 covers 13 residues, taking in both the cysteine and the phenylalanine. The retained sequence is limited to the CDR3, 39 bases, with the frame set at the first base. Based on the germline V gene, the CDR1 and CDR2 sequences are SGHDT and YYEEEE. This sample is drawn from a study of T cell changes during pregnancy in multiple sclerosis (dated by TCRdb to about 2019). Turning to the overall study: Changes in the T cell repertoire over the course of pregnancy were examined in this study in women with multiple sclerosis.

Library preparation was by the immunoSEQ multiplex PCR assay. TCRdb limited this immuneACCESS table to in-frame rearrangements with V and J called. A share of clones is missing; checked studies link under half to unresolved V genes, and the rest is unexplained. For this sample there are around 71,000 clones; around 90% appear just once. Roughly 1.1% of the sample rests with the top ten. Sequencing was performed on peripheral blood, taken in the third trimester of pregnancy. The receptor comes from a female donor with multiple sclerosis, enrolled in a pregnancy study. The chain joins TRBV5-6 to TRBJ1-1, with a weak D call of TRBD1 (5 bases match). CDR3 loop: CASSLRGNTEAFF. DNA sequence: TGTGCCAGCAGCTTGAGGGGGAACACTGAAGCTTTCTTT.